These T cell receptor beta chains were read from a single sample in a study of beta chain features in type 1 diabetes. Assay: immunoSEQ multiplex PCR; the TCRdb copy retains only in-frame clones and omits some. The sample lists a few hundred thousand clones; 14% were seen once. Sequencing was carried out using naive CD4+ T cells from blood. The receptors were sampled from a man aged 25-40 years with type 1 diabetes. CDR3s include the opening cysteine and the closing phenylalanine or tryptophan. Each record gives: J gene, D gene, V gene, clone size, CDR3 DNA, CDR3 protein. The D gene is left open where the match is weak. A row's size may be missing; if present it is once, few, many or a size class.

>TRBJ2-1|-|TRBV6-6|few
TGTGCCAGCAGTTACTCGCTCGCGGGGCTGTACAATGAGCAGTTCTTC
CASSYSLAGLYNEQFF
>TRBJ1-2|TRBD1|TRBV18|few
TGTGCCAGCTCACCGGCAGGGACAGGTAGCAACTATGGCTACACCTTC
CASSPAGTGSNYGYTF
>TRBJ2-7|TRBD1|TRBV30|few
TGTGCCTGGAATACCCGAGGACAGGGGTACGAGCAGTACTTC
CAWNTRGQGYEQYF
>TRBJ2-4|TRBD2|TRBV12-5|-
TGTGCTAGTGGTTTGGCAACGGGCTCCAGCGGCGCCCGGGGGAGGGACGGAGCCAAAAACATTCAGTACTTC
CASGLATGSSGARGRDGAKNIQYF
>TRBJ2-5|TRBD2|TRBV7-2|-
TGTGCCAGCAGCGCCGGGACTAGTGGGGTCGAGACCCAGTACTTC
CASSAGTSGVETQYF
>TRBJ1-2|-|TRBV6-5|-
TGTGCCAGCAGCTCCACGGGCCTCGGGAGGGGCTACACCTTC
CASSSTGLGRGYTF
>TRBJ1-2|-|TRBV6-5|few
TGTGCCAGCAGCCAACCAGAGGGTCGTCATCCGGGCTACACCTTC
CASSQPEGRHPGYTF
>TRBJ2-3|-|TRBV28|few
TGTGCCAGCCTTTTGCGCCAGGCCCCTGGCCGGTCAGATACGCAGTATTTT
CASLLRQAPGRSDTQYF
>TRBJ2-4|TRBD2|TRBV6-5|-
TGTGCCAGCAGTTCCCAGGGAGCGGGAGATGGATACATTCAGTACTTC
CASSSQGAGDGYIQYF
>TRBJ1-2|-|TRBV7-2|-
TGTGCCAGCAGCTTACGGGGTCTCGGTGGCTACACCTTC
CASSLRGLGGYTF
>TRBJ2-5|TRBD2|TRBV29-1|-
TGCAGCGTTAGTGCATCTAGCGGGGTCCAAGAGACCCAGTACTTC
CSVSASSGVQETQYF
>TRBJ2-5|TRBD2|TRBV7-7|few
TGTGCTAGCAGCTTATCAAGCGGGGGGGTGAGGGAGACCCAGTACTTC
CASSLSSGGVRETQYF
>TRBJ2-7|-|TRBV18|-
TGTGCCAGCTCACCGCGGGGGCAATACGAGCAGTACTTC
CASSPRGQYEQYF
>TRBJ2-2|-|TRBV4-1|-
TGCGCCAGCAGCCAAGATGTCAGGGGCACCGGGGAGCTGTTTTTT
CASSQDVRGTGELFF
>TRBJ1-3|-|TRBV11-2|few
TGTGCCAGCAGCATACAGGGACCTGGAAACACCATATATTTT
CASSIQGPGNTIYF
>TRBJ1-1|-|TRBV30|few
TGTGCCTGGAGGGAAAAGGGCAGGGACACTGAAGCTTTCTTT
CAWREKGRDTEAFF
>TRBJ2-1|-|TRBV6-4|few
TGTGCCAGCAGTGATCTAGCATGCGAGCAGTTCTTC
CASSDLACEQFF
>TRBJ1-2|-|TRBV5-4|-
TGTGCCAGCAGCTTGGACAGGACTAACTATGGCTACACCTTC
CASSLDRTNYGYTF
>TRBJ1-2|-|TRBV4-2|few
TGTGCCAGCAGCCAAGAAGTTCAGGGTAGGACGGGCTATGGCTACACCTTC
CASSQEVQGRTGYGYTF
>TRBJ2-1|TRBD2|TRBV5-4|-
TGTGCCAGCAGATTAGCGGGAGGGCCGAATGAGCAGTTCTTC
CASRLAGGPNEQFF
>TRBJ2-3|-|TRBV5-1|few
TGCGCCAGCAGCTTGTCCAGAGACTCCACAGATACGCAGTATTTT
CASSLSRDSTDTQYF
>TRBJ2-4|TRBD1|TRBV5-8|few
TGTGCCAGCAGCCCGGGACAGGGAGGTGTAAACATTCAGTACTTC
CASSPGQGGVNIQYF
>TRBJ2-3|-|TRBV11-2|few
TGTGCCAGCAGCTTAGGCCTAGCATCGGATACGCAGTATTTT
CASSLGLASDTQYF
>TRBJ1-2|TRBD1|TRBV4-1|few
TGCGCCAGCAGCCAACCCGGACAGGGGGCGGATGGCTACACCTTC
CASSQPGQGADGYTF
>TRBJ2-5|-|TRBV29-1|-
TGCAGCGCCCAGGGTATCCAGACCCAGTACTTC
CSAQGIQTQYF
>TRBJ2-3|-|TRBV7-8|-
TGTGCCAGCAGCCCCCCCTGGAGCGGGCGAAGCACAGATACGCAGTATTTT
CASSPPWSGRSTDTQYF
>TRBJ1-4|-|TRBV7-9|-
TGTGCCAGCAGCGTTGGACACCTTGGGGATGAAAAACTGTTTTTT
CASSVGHLGDEKLFF
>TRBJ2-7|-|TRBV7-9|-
TGTGCCAGCAGCCCGACGGGCTACGAGCAGTACTTC
CASSPTGYEQYF
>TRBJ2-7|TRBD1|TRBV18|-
TGTGCCAGCTCTCGCACAGGGGGCAACTCCTACGAGCAGTACTTC
CASSRTGGNSYEQYF
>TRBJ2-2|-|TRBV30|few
TGTGCCTGGATTGGCGGGTCCACCGGGGAGCTGTTTTTT
CAWIGGSTGELFF
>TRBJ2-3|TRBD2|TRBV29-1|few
TGCAGCGTGGGACTAGCGGGTGATACGCAGTATTTT
CSVGLAGDTQYF
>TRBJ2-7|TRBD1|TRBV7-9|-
TGTGCCAGCAGCTTGGGACAGGGGTTTGCCGAGCAGTACTTC
CASSLGQGFAEQYF
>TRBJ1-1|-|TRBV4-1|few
TGCGCCAGCAGCCCACTCCCGGCGGCCAAGGACACTGAAGCTTTCTTT
CASSPLPAAKDTEAFF
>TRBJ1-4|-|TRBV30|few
TGTGCCTGGAGTCTGCAGGGTGGTGAAAAACTGTTTTTT
CAWSLQGGEKLFF
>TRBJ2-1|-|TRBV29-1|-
TGCAGCGCCAGGGACTTAGACAATGAGCAGTTCTTC
CSARDLDNEQFF
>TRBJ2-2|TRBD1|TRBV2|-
TGTGCCAGCAGCCTGGGACAGGGGTACACCGGGGAGCTGTTTTTT
CASSLGQGYTGELFF
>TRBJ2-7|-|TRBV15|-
TGTGCCACCAGCAGAGATAACAGCTTCTACGAGCAGTACTTC
CATSRDNSFYEQYF
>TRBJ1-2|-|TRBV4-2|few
TGTGCCAGCAGCCGAGCCGGCAGGGAAAGGGGGGGCTACACCTTC
CASSRAGRERGGYTF
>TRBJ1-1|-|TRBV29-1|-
TGCAGCGTTGAAGGGCAGGCCTTCGGCCAAGCTTTCTTT
CSVEGQAFGQAFF
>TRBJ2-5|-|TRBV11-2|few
TGTGCCAGCAGCTTTGGAGGAGTAAGGTGGTACTTC
CASSFGGVRWYF
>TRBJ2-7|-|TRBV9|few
TGTGCCAGCAGCGGAACAGGGAGAAACGAGCAGTACTTC
CASSGTGRNEQYF
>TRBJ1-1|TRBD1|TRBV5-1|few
TGCGCCAGCAGCTTAGACAGGGGTGACACTGAAGCTTTCTTT
CASSLDRGDTEAFF
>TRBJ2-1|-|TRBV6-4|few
TGTGCCAGCGGTAAAGCGGGAACAGGGCGGGGTGAGCAGTTCTTC
CASGKAGTGRGEQFF
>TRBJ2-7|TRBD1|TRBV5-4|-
TGTGCCAGCAGTCTCTGGGACAGGGTGGGGTACGAGCAGTACTTC
CASSLWDRVGYEQYF
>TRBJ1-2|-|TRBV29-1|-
TGCAGCGTTGAGCGGGGGGCGGGTGGCTACACCTTC
CSVERGAGGYTF
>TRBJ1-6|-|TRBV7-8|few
TGTGCCAGCAGCTTACGTGGGAGCTCCTATAATTCACCCCTCCACTTT
CASSLRGSSYNSPLHF
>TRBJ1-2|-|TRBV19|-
TGTGCCAGTAGTAGAAACAAAGGCTACACCTTC
CASSRNKGYTF
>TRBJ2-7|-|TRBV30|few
TGTGCCTGGCGCCCGACCGGGAGCTCCTACGAGCAGTACTTC
CAWRPTGSSYEQYF
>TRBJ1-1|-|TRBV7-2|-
TGTGCCAGCAGTCCCCGGGAGACAGAAGTAGGAGCTTTCTTT
CASSPRETEVGAFF
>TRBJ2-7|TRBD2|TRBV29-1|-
TGCAGCGTTGGAACTAGCGGCCTCCTAACCTACGAGCAGTACTTC
CSVGTSGLLTYEQYF
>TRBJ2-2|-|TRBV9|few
TGTGCCAGCAGCGTAGGGGGCTATGGGGTTACCGGGGAGCTGTTTTTT
CASSVGGYGVTGELFF